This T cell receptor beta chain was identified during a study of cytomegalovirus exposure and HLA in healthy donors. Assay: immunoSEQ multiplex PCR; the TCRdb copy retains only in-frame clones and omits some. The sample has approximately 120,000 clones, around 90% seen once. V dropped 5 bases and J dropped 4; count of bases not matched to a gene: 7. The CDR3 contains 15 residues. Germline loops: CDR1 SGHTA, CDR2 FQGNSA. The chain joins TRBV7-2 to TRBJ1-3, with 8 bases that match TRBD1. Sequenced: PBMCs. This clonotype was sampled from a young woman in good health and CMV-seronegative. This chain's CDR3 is CASSQTGVGGNTIYF. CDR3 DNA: TGTGCCAGCAGCCAGACAGGGGTGGGGGGAAACACCATATATTTT.